This record covers a single T cell receptor (beta chain). No antigen is known for it. Clones were read by immunoSEQ multiplex PCR, and TCRdb kept only the in-frame ones, dropping some. This table holds around 15,000 clones, over 75% found once. The trim removed 1 base at V and 2 bases at J, leaving 0 bases unmatched. Germline loops: CDR1 SQVTM, CDR2 ANQGSEA. The CDR3 is 13 amino acids. These data originate in a study of T cells in localized non-small cell lung cancer. Study-wide points: Adjacent lung had a median about 57 of the 100 largest tumor clones. Because only a single region of the tumor was sequenced, heterogeneity remains possible. Among blood samples, higher T cell density accompanied longer overall survival. Uninvolved adjacent lung showed peak T cell clonality, exceeding tumor.

Here the sequenced sample was peripheral blood mononuclear cells, taken before any cancer treatment. The chain couples TRBV29-1 to TRBJ2-7; 9 nucleotides match TRBD1. This receptor was identified in a male donor aged 60 or over with stage II lung adenocarcinoma. CDR3 sequence: CSVEGQGAYEQYF. CDR3 in DNA: TGCAGCGTTGAAGGACAGGGGGCCTACGAGCAGTACTTC.